This TCR beta chain comes out of a study of cytomegalovirus exposure and HLA in healthy donors. The CDR3 is 15 residues long. The germline gives CDR1 SGDLS, CDR2 YYNGEE. Trimming stripped 4 bases from V and 1 base from J, with 12 bases between. Use of 60 Vbeta and 13 Jbeta primers characterized the PCR. TCRdb's table, derived via immunoSEQ multiplex PCR, lists solely in-frame clones and lacks some. This table holds 85,000 to 120,000 clones, roughly 71% found once. Findings and caveats of the study: The study recorded over 150 TCR beta chains that were cytomegalovirus-associated.

As concerns this clone: As yet, its antigen is unknown.

The sample comprised PBMCs. This sequence originates from a male donor in good health and CMV-seropositive. This sequence joins TRBV9 and TRBJ2-1, with a tentative D call TRBD2 (5 bases). The CDR3 is CASSMTSGSYNEQFF. The CDR3 DNA sequence: TGTGCCAGCAGCATGACCTCGGGATCCTACAATGAGCAGTTCTTC.